Listed below are T cell receptor beta chains from one sample, sequenced in a study of T cells after yellow fever vaccination. MiXCR, run by TCRdb on the 5' RACE reads, gives a single entry per CDR3 protein. In the table there are more than 80,000 distinct CDR3 sequences, around 5.8% of which are singletons. The material was CD8+ T cells sorted from PBMCs, obtained 10 days after the yellow fever booster vaccination. The receptors shown here come from a man aged 18 to 30 who received the YFV17D yellow fever vaccine. CDR3s include the opening cysteine and the closing phenylalanine or tryptophan. The D gene is left open where the match is weak. Clone size is stated in some rows and not others, as once, few, many or a class when expanded.

J: TRBJ2-2
V: TRBV4-1
D: TRBD2
size: many
CDR3: CASSQESSGGLSGELFF
DNA: TGCGCCAGCAGCCAAGAATCCAGCGGGGGGCTGTCTGGGGAGCTGTTTTTT

J: TRBJ2-1
V: TRBV6-6
D: TRBD1
size: -
CDR3: CASSPARGLEYNEQFF
DNA: TGTGCCAGCAGTCCCGCCAGGGGGCTGGAGTACAATGAGCAGTTCTTC

J: TRBJ2-1
V: TRBV29-1
D: TRBD1
size: many
CDR3: CSVDRGLGNEQFF
DNA: TGCAGCGTTGACAGGGGGTTAGGGAATGAGCAGTTCTTC

J: TRBJ1-4
V: TRBV15
D: TRBD1
size: -
CDR3: CATSRSRDRLNEKLFF
DNA: TGTGCCACCAGCAGAAGCCGGGACAGGCTCAATGAAAAACTGTTTTTT

J: TRBJ2-2
V: TRBV2
D: TRBD2
size: many
CDR3: CASRPVFSGGPNTGELFF
DNA: TGTGCCAGCAGACCAGTCTTCAGCGGGGGGCCCAACACCGGGGAGCTGTTTTTT

J: TRBJ1-1
V: TRBV12-3/TRBV12-4
D: -
size: -
CDR3: CASSWGWGRQAFF
DNA: TGTGCCAGCAGTTGGGGGTGGGGACGTCAAGCTTTCTTT

J: TRBJ1-4
V: TRBV11-2
D: TRBD1
size: -
CDR3: CASRSPGGDNEKLFF
DNA: TGTGCCAGCAGGTCCCCAGGGGGGGATAATGAAAAACTGTTTTTT

J: TRBJ2-3
V: TRBV21-1
D: -
size: many
CDR3: CAPGGQRSTDTQYF
DNA: TGTGCCCCCGGTGGTCAAAGGTCTACAGATACGCAGTATTTT

J: TRBJ1-1
V: TRBV28
D: -
size: -
CDR3: CASSFLRGSSEAFF
DNA: TGTGCCAGCAGTTTTCTACGGGGTAGTAGTGAAGCTTTCTTT

J: TRBJ1-1
V: TRBV5-1
D: -
size: few
CDR3: CASSLVWHNTEAFF
DNA: TGCGCCAGCAGCTTGGTCTGGCATAACACTGAAGCTTTCTTT

J: TRBJ1-2
V: TRBV7-2
D: TRBD1
size: -
CDR3: CASSPPTGFYGYTF
DNA: TGTGCCAGCAGCCCACCGACAGGGTTTTACGGCTACACCTTC

J: TRBJ2-1
V: TRBV2
D: -
size: few
CDR3: CASRGGEQFF
DNA: TGTGCCAGCAGGGGCGGCGAGCAGTTCTTC

J: TRBJ1-1
V: TRBV7-6
D: -
size: -
CDR3: CASSFGGDTEAFF
DNA: TGTGCCAGCAGCTTTGGCGGAGACACTGAAGCTTTCTTT

J: TRBJ2-3
V: TRBV7-6
D: TRBD2
size: few
CDR3: CASSLNLAGVLTDTQYF
DNA: TGTGCCAGCAGCTTAAATCTAGCGGGGGTCCTCACAGATACGCAGTATTTT

J: TRBJ1-1
V: TRBV7-9
D: -
size: many
CDR3: CASSLAWTDTEAFF
DNA: TGTGCCAGCAGCTTAGCCTGGACAGACACTGAAGCTTTCTTT

J: TRBJ2-1
V: TRBV7-9
D: TRBD1
size: few
CDR3: CASSLALQGATYNEQFF
DNA: TGTGCCAGCAGCTTAGCGCTCCAGGGGGCCACCTACAATGAGCAGTTCTTC

J: TRBJ2-1
V: TRBV10-3
D: -
size: few
CDR3: CAISESETVSMGGEQFF
DNA: TGTGCCATCAGTGAGTCGGAGACAGTCTCCATGGGGGGTGAGCAGTTCTTC

J: TRBJ2-5
V: TRBV5-1
D: -
size: many
CDR3: CASSLVLDQETQYF
DNA: TGCGCCAGCAGCTTGGTGCTAGATCAAGAGACCCAGTACTTC

J: TRBJ2-3
V: TRBV20-1
D: TRBD2
size: many
CDR3: CSAEGGGPDTQYF
DNA: TGCAGTGCTGAGGGCGGGGGGCCAGATACGCAGTATTTT

J: TRBJ2-1
V: TRBV9
D: TRBD2
size: many
CDR3: CASRSGLADNEQFF
DNA: TGTGCCAGCCGATCGGGACTAGCGGACAATGAGCAGTTCTTC

J: TRBJ1-5
V: TRBV12-3/TRBV12-4
D: TRBD1
size: few
CDR3: CASSLAPLARGLSNQPQHF
DNA: TGTGCCAGCAGTTTAGCGCCTTTGGCCAGGGGGCTTAGCAATCAGCCCCAGCATTTT

J: TRBJ1-2
V: TRBV18
D: -
size: few
CDR3: CASSPVGGRFRGYTF
DNA: TGTGCCAGCTCGCCCGTAGGGGGGCGCTTTCGGGGCTACACCTTC

J: TRBJ2-2
V: TRBV29-1
D: -
size: few
CDR3: CSVPGGTGELFF
DNA: TGCAGCGTCCCCGGGGGAACCGGGGAGCTGTTTTTT

J: TRBJ2-2
V: TRBV5-1
D: TRBD2
size: many
CDR3: CASSPREGANTGELFF
DNA: TGCGCCAGCAGCCCCCGGGAGGGGGCGAACACCGGGGAGCTGTTTTTT

J: TRBJ2-6
V: TRBV14
D: TRBD1
size: few
CDR3: CASSQDVDRLSGANVLTF
DNA: TGTGCCAGCAGCCAAGATGTGGACAGGCTTTCTGGGGCCAACGTCCTGACTTTC

J: TRBJ1-1
V: TRBV4-1
D: -
size: -
CDR3: CASSQGLQGITEAFF
DNA: TGCGCCAGCAGCCAGGGACTACAGGGAATCACTGAAGCTTTCTTT

J: TRBJ1-5
V: TRBV6-6
D: -
size: few
CDR3: CASSYYGARGGGQPQHF
DNA: TGTGCCAGCAGTTACTATGGAGCCAGGGGTGGCGGCCAGCCCCAGCATTTT

J: TRBJ2-2
V: TRBV6-2/TRBV6-3
D: -
size: few
CDR3: CASSPPRVLLTGELFF
DNA: TGTGCCAGCAGCCCCCCTAGGGTCCTCCTCACCGGGGAGCTGTTTTTT

J: TRBJ2-3
V: TRBV27
D: -
size: few
CDR3: CASSFLRQRGLDTQYF
DNA: TGTGCCAGCAGTTTCCTCCGACAACGGGGGCTAGATACGCAGTATTTT

J: TRBJ1-4
V: TRBV29-1
D: -
size: many
CDR3: CSVPPAAANEKLFF
DNA: TGCAGCGTCCCCCCGGCAGCCGCGAATGAAAAACTGTTTTTT